These 2 T cell receptor beta chains were sequenced from one sample in a study of blood T cell repertoires in COVID-19. The method was immunoSEQ multiplex PCR; TCRdb's version includes in-frame clones alone and lacks a portion of them. The sample includes 70,000 to 75,000 clones, about 80% of them seen just once. The sequencing sample was made of peripheral blood. Receptors originate from a man aged 70 or older with acute or convalescent COVID-19.

The gene calls are TRBV19 and TRBJ1-5; D is unclear. Germline CDR1 reads LNHDA; CDR2 reads SQIVND (reference sequence). Trimming removed 1 base at V and 2 bases at J, with 12 bases between. The CDR3 totals 16 residues. CDR3 residues: CASSIVGSSRNQPQHF. As DNA, the CDR3 is TGTGCCAGTAGTATAGTGGGGAGCAGTCGCAATCAGCCCCAGCATTTT.

This clone was seen more than once but under ten times. The genes are TRBV2 and TRBJ2-7; D is perhaps TRBD1 (6 bases). Trimming took 3 bases from V and 4 from J, leaving 13 bases between them. Germline V gene sequence: CDR1 SNHLY, CDR2 FYNNEI. The CDR3 length is 14 residues. Here the CDR3 reads CASSEEGQTYEQYF. The CDR3 DNA sequence: TGTGCCAGCAGTGAGGAAGGACAGACGTACGAGCAGTACTTC.